This T cell receptor beta chain originates from a study of blood T cell repertoires in COVID-19. About the research overall: There were acute and convalescent COVID-19 samples, and they came from the United States, Italy and Spain. T cells, B-cell-depleted T cells, or PBMCs provided the cDNA or gDNA that served as material.

The CDR3 has 14 residues. With 3 bases clipped from V and 5 bases from J, the junction kept 1 base outside the gene matches. Looked up from germline, CDR1 is SGHTA and CDR2 is FQGNSA. The authors' processing: The authors estimated nucleated cell counts from reference gene primer amplification. Profiling relied on immunoSEQ multiplex PCR, and the TCRdb table lists in-frame clones only, not all of them. The DNA was the basis for D and trimming; V, J and clone size are from that table. The data show roughly 140,000 clones, with around 81% seen just once and about 8% held by the top ten. This sequence was found in a human donor in a cohort sampled during active COVID-19. Sequenced sample: peripheral blood. The rearrangement joins TRBV7-2 to TRBJ2-4; 10 nucleotides align to TRBD2. The CDR3: CASSLTSGQNIQYF. For the CDR3, the DNA is TGTGCCAGCAGCTTGACTAGCGGGCAAAACATTCAGTACTTC.